This T cell receptor beta chain is from a study of OX40 agonist ivuxolimab in advanced cancers. Germline CDR1 reads SNHLY; CDR2 reads FYNNEI. V was shortened by 5 bases and J by 2 bases, with 13 bases between the two germline ends. The length of the CDR3 is 15 residues. The table came from immunoSEQ multiplex PCR; TCRdb's copy has only in-frame clones and leaves some out. The top ten clones hold roughly 0.4% of a sample with approximately 80,000 clones, 85% to 95% of them seen once. The sequence was obtained from an adult with an advanced solid tumor such as melanoma, head and neck, liver or kidney cancer. Sequencing was performed on CD4+ or CD8+ T cells sorted from blood, taken in a trial of the OX40 agonist ivuxolimab. The V call is TRBV2, the J call TRBJ1-3, with D uncertain. The CDR3 region has the DNA TGTGCCAGCAGTTCGGACCGAGGAACTGGAAACACCATATATTTT. It codes for CASSSDRGTGNTIYF.